The 21 T cell receptor beta chains in this list originate from one sample, sequenced in a study of shared T cell receptors in the human thymus. Assay: immunoSEQ multiplex PCR; the TCRdb copy retains only in-frame clones and omits some. The table has about 380,000 clones, 95% seen once. Sequencing was carried out using thymocytes. The origin of the receptors is a human donor.

In nucleotides, the CDR3 is TGCGCCAGCAGCCAAGTAGTCCCCCAGGCCCCAGATACGCAGTATTTT. It specifies CASSQVVPQAPDTQYF. This chain connects TRBV4-1 to TRBJ2-3; D gene unclear. CDR1 MGHRA and CDR2 YSYEKL come from the germline V gene. This CDR3 region has 16 residues. V lost 1 base and J lost 4, with 15 bases in between.

V and J are TRBV14 and TRBJ1-3; 9 bases align to TRBD1. This CDR3 region has 21 residues. Germline values: CDR1 SGHDN, CDR2 FVKESK. Trimming took 4 bases from V and 2 from J; bases not matched to a gene: 21. The CDR3 DNA reads as TGTGCCAGCAGCCGCACCCTTCCGGGACAGGGCACCCTGGGGGCTGGAAACACCATATATTTT. Translating it yields CASSRTLPGQGTLGAGNTIYF.

This clone is a singleton in its sample. The chain is built from TRBV7-2 and TRBJ2-3, with 8 bases identical to TRBD2. Losses at the gene ends were 1 base for V and 7 bases for J; bases not matched to a gene: 16. The CDR3 consists of 18 residues. Germline V gene sequence: CDR1 SGHTA, CDR2 FQGNSA. The DNA for the CDR3 is TGTGCCAGCAGCTTAGAGGCACACCCACTAGCGGAAGCTAATACGCAGTATTTT. Encoded protein: CASSLEAHPLAEANTQYF.

The chain has TRBV2 and TRBJ1-5, with a tentative D call TRBD1 (5 bases). The CDR3 sequence is 17 residues long. Germline V CDR1 and CDR2: SNHLY, FYNNEI. Between the trimmed V and J ends, which lost 4 bases and 0 bases, there was a span of 16 bases. The CDR3 loop is CASSVGGPSYSNQPQHF. Written as DNA, the CDR3 is TGTGCCAGCAGTGTTGGGGGACCGTCCTATAGCAATCAGCCCCAGCATTTT. Filled out from reference TRBV2 and TRBJ1-5, the complete variable domain reads EPEVTQTPSHQVTQMGQEVILRCVPISNHLYFYWYRQILGQKVEFLVSFYNNEISEKSEIFDDQFSVERPDGSNFTLKIRSTKLEDSAMYFCASSVGGPSYSNQPQHFGDGTRLSIL.

The rearrangement links TRBV15 to TRBJ1-1, with D unclear. CDR1 LNHNV and CDR2 YYDKDF come from the germline V gene (reference sequence). Trimming took off 8 bases at V and 2 bases at J, with 9 bases between the two ends. The CDR3 sequence is 12 residues long. CDR3 region: CATGPGNTEAFF. The CDR3 nucleotides read TGTGCCACCGGACCGGGAAACACTGAAGCTTTCTTT.

The CDR3 coding sequence is TGTGCCAGCAGTGAAGTGTCAGGACCGGTAGCGGGAGTCAAGGGTGAGCAGTTCTTC. Translation gives CASSEVSGPVAGVKGEQFF. The chain employs TRBV6-1 and TRBJ2-1; 9 nucleotides agree with TRBD2. V gave up 1 base and J gave up 9 bases; unmatched junction bases: 19. Germline V gene data show CDR1 as MNHNS and CDR2 as SASEGT. The CDR3 sequence is 19 residues long.

The rearrangement uses TRBV7-6 and TRBJ2-4; tentatively, D is TRBD2 (6 bases). Trimming removed 3 bases at V and 0 bases at J, with 9 bases between. Germline V gives CDR1 SGHVS, CDR2 FNYEAQ. This CDR3 is built from 15 residues. CDR3 protein: CASSLQEGAKNIQYF. The DNA for the CDR3 is TGTGCCAGCAGCTTGCAGGAGGGAGCCAAAAACATTCAGTACTTC.

J is TRBJ2-1 and V is TRBV28, with no clear D. V gave up 5 bases and J gave up 4 bases, with 12 bases separating them. This CDR3 comprises 14 residues. CDR1 MDHEN and CDR2 SYDVKM come from the germline V gene. CDR3 DNA: TGTGCCAGCAGTCCCCGGACGGAATACAATGAGCAGTTCTTC. This codes for CASSPRTEYNEQFF.

V is TRBV2 and J is TRBJ1-2; a weak D match, TRBD1 (5 bases). The CDR3 is made up of 14 amino acids. Germline V gene lookup returns CDR1 SNHLY and CDR2 FYNNEI. With 8 bases removed from V and 5 bases from J, the gap between germline ends came to 18 bases. The CDR3 here is CASATTGRRYGYTF. In DNA form, the CDR3 reads TGTGCCAGCGCAACAACAGGACGCCGGTATGGCTACACCTTC.

Notes on this clone: A read error may produce the germline difference seen at one junction end. The rearrangement joins TRBV6-5 to TRBJ2-1; D ambiguous. There are 11 residues in the CDR3. In germline, CDR1 is MNHEY, CDR2 SVGAGI. CDR3 nucleotides: TGTGCCAGCAGTTACCACAAAGAGCAGTTCTTC. It encodes CASSYHKEQFF.

On this clone: One junction end disagrees with the germline gene, perhaps due to a read error. This sequence joins TRBV2 and TRBJ1-2; no reliable D call. Per the germline V gene, CDR1 is SNHLY and CDR2 is FYNNEI. CDR3 length: 13 amino acids. CDR3 sequence reads: CASTEPGFSGYTF. Written as DNA, the CDR3 is TGTGCCAGCACTGAACCCGGTTTCTCTGGCTACACCTTC.

The chain uses TRBV4-1 and TRBJ1-5; D gene unclear. Trimming removed 0 bases at V and 4 bases at J, with 10 bases between. This CDR3 is 15 amino acids long. Germline values: CDR1 MGHRA, CDR2 YSYEKL. The CDR3 coding sequence is TGCGCCAGCAGCCAAGATCAACAGTGGAATCAGCCCCAGCATTTT. This encodes CASSQDQQWNQPQHF.

This chain uses TRBV2 with TRBJ2-2; D might be TRBD2 (6 bases). Germline assignment: CDR1 SNHLY and CDR2 FYNNEI. The CDR3 has 13 residues. V shed 4 bases and J shed 6 bases, with 9 bases lying between them. The CDR3 DNA reads TGTGCCAGCAGTGGCGGGGTGGCCGGGGAGCTGTTTTTT. It encodes CASSGGVAGELFF.

The chain combines TRBV10-3 with TRBJ2-1; no definite D call. This CDR3 region has 14 residues. Per germline, CDR1 ENHRY and CDR2 SYGVKD. Trimming left V 4 bases short and J 4 bases short, with 11 bases between. CDR3 residues: CAISGTAFYNEQFF. The CDR3 nucleotides are TGTGCCATCAGTGGAACGGCGTTTTACAATGAGCAGTTCTTC.

The chain links TRBV13 to TRBJ2-7; D is perhaps TRBD2 (6 bases). CDR1 is PRHDT, CDR2 FYEKMQ, per germline (reference sequence). The length of the CDR3 is 18 residues. The V end lost 4 bases, the J end lost 0 bases, and 22 bases lay between the germline ends. The CDR3 nucleotides are TGTGCCAGCAGCTCCTCACTAGCCGCTCGAACCTGCTCCTACGAGCAGTACTTC. Translated: CASSSSLAARTCSYEQYF.

The rearrangement uses TRBV28 and TRBJ1-5; D unclear. V was shortened by 2 bases and J by 0 bases, with 23 bases between the two germline ends. Germline lookup yields CDR1 MDHEN and CDR2 SYDVKM. This CDR3 spans 20 amino acids. CDR3 nucleotides: TGTGCCAGCAGTTTAGATCCGGTACGATCCCCTCTTAATAGCAATCAGCCCCAGCATTTT. The encoded protein is CASSLDPVRSPLNSNQPQHF.

The chain uses TRBV30 and TRBJ2-1, with D possibly matching TRBD1 (6 bases). Germline CDR1 is GTSNPN and CDR2 is SVGIG (reference sequence). This CDR3 comprises 15 residues. V was clipped by 3 bases and J by 6 bases, with 18 bases between them. The CDR3 loop is CAWSIGQPSGNEQFF. CDR3 bases: TGTGCCTGGAGCATCGGACAGCCCTCTGGCAATGAGCAGTTCTTC.

This rearrangement joins TRBV7-9 to TRBJ2-7; 7 nucleotides align to TRBD2. The CDR3 is 16 residues long. Germline CDR1 and CDR2: SEHNR and FQNEAQ (reference sequence). J was trimmed by 5 bases and V by 1 base; bases with no gene match: 11. CDR3 bases: TGTGCCAGCAGCTTAGGGGCCAGGGAGGGGTCCCACGAGCAGTACTTC. This gives the protein CASSLGAREGSHEQYF.

This chain uses TRBV6-5 with TRBJ1-1; D not resolved. The germline V and J ends were trimmed by 8 bases and 0 bases, with 4 bases remaining between them. The CDR3 spans 11 residues. Germline assignment: CDR1 MNHEY and CDR2 SVGAGI. The CDR3 DNA reads TGTGCCAGCGGCCTGAACACTGAAGCTTTCTTT. This gives the protein CASGLNTEAFF.

The rearrangement links TRBV9 to TRBJ1-2; 7 bases map to TRBD1. Germline trimming cut 7 bases from V and 5 bases from J; bases unmatched to any gene: 5. CDR1 and CDR2 (germline): SGDLS, YYNGEE. The CDR3 extends over 12 amino acids. The CDR3 DNA follows: TGTGCCAGCCGATTACAGGGGTATGGCTACACCTTC. This translates into CASRLQGYGYTF.

The gene calls are TRBV20-1 and TRBJ2-1; D gene uncertain. The CDR3 spans 11 residues. The germline V gene has CDR1 DFQATT and CDR2 SNEGSKA (reference sequence). With 3 bases removed from V and 10 bases from J, the gap between germline ends came to 10 bases. CDR3 nucleotides: TGCAGTGCTAGTCTAAGCTTGGAGCAGTTCTTC. Translation: CSASLSLEQFF.